This TCR beta chain was sequenced for a study of identical twins. MiXCR was run by TCRdb on the 5' RACE reads, yielding one entry per CDR3 protein. The sample has hundreds of thousands of distinct CDR3 sequences; 18% are singletons. The CDR3 is 14 amino acids. The J segment lost 5 bases and the V segment lost 10 bases, leaving 9 bases of the junction unmatched. Germline lookup yields CDR1 SEHNR and CDR2 FQNEAQ (reference sequence). This sample also appeared in a second study, on T cells expressing NK-cell markers. Turning to that study: The CD3+CD56-NKG2C+ fraction of a handful of donors was also led by these clonotypes.

Input material: PBMCs. The J gene is TRBJ2-3, the V gene TRBV7-9; 10 positions match TRBD2. This receptor was obtained from a woman younger than 35 in good health. CDR3 DNA sequence: TGTGCCATTACCCCGGGACTAGCGATAGATACGCAGTATTTT. Protein sequence: CAITPGLAIDTQYF.